This T cell receptor (beta chain) is from a study of blood T cell repertoires in COVID-19. Background on the study: The cDNA or gDNA used as material had been derived from T cells, B-cell-depleted T cells, or PBMCs.

Germline assignment: CDR1 GTSNPN and CDR2 SVGIG (reference sequence). The ends were cut back, 0 bases at V and 3 bases at J, with 7 bases in the middle. This CDR3 has 13 amino acids. As processed by the authors: Using reference gene primer amplification, nucleated cell counts were estimated. The method was immunoSEQ multiplex PCR; TCRdb's version includes in-frame clones alone and lacks a portion of them. D and trimming come from the DNA, and the V and J calls and clone size come from that table. The data show about 61,000 clones, with about 78% seen just once and 20% to 25% held by the top ten. Material for sequencing was peripheral blood. This TCR came from a man of 80 years or more with active or convalescent COVID-19. The chain combines TRBV30 with TRBJ2-3, with D maybe TRBD2 (5 bases). The DNA of the CDR3 is TGTGCCTGGAGTGTAAGGACTACAGATACGCAGTATTTT. Translated, it gives CAWSVRTTDTQYF.